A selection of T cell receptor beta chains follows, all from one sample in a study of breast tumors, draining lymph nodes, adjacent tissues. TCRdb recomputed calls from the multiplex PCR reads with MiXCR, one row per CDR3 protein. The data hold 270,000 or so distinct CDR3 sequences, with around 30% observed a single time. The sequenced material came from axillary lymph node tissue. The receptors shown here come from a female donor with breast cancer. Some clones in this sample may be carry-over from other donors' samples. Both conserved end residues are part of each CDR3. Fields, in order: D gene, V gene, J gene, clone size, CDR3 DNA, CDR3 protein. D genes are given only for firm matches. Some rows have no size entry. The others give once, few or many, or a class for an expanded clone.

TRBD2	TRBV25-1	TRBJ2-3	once	TGTGCCAGCAGTGAATGGGGCGGGAGGGCTTCAAATGAGCAGTATTTT	CASSEWGGRASNEQYF
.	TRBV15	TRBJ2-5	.	TGTGCCACCAGCAGCGCTCGACCTGGGGGTACGCAGTACTTC	CATSSARPGGTQYF
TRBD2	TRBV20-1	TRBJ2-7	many	TGCAGTGCACAAGCGGGAGACTCCTACGAGCAGTACTTC	CSAQAGDSYEQYF
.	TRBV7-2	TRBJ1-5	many	TGTGCCAGCAGCTCGCGCGCGGCCTCGTCCGGCAATCAGCCCCAGCATTTT	CASSSRAASSGNQPQHF
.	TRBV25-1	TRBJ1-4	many	TGTGCCAGCAGTGAGGGAATTCGGGAAAAACTGTTTTTT	CASSEGIREKLFF
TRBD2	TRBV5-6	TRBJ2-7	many	TGTGCCAGCAGCTTCCTGGGACTAGCGGGAGTAGGGCAGTACTTC	CASSFLGLAGVGQYF
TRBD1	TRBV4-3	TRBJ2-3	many	TGCGCCAGCAGCCTGTTCCGACAGGGATCTAGCACAGATACGCAGTATTTT	CASSLFRQGSSTDTQYF
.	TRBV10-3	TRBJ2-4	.	TGTGCCAGCAGTTCCGACAGGTGGGAGCTAGCCAAAAACATTCAGTACTTC	CASSSDRWELAKNIQYF
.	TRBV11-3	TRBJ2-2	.	TGTGCCAGCAGCTTAGATGTAATGGTGAGGGTCACCGGGGAGCTGTTTTTT	CASSLDVMVRVTGELFF
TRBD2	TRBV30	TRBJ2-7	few	TGTGCCTGGAGGCTAGCGGGAGGGCCGCGGGAGCAGTACTTC	CAWRLAGGPREQYF
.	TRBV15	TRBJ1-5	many	TGTGCCACCAGCAGAGATGAGGTCGGTCAGCCCCAGCATTTT	CATSRDEVGQPQHF
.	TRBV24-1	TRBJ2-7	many	TGTGCCACCAGTGAGGCCGGAACCTACGAGCAGTACTTC	CATSEAGTYEQYF
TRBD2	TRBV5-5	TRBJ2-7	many	TGTGCCAGCAGCTTACCCAGGGTTGAAAGCGGGAGGCCCTCCTACGAGCAGTACTTC	CASSLPRVESGRPSYEQYF
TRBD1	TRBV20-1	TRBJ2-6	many	TGCAGTGCTAGAGGGCGGGACAGGGATAATGGGGCCAACGTCCTGACTTTC	CSARGRDRDNGANVLTF
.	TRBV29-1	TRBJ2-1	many	TGCAGCGTTTGTAACAGAACACAGTTCAATGAGCAGTTCTTC	CSVCNRTQFNEQFF
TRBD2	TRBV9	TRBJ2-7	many	TGTGCCAGCAGCGGACTAGCGGGAGGAGAGGAAAACGAGCAGTACTTC	CASSGLAGGEENEQYF
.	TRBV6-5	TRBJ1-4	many	TGTGCCAGCAGTTCAGCCGGGACCTCTAATGAAAAACTGTTTTTT	CASSSAGTSNEKLFF
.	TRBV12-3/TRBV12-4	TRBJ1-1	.	TGTGCCAGCAGTTTACCTTTGGCGAGGAACACTGAAGCTTTCTTT	CASSLPLARNTEAFF
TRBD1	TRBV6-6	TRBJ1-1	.	TGTGCCAGCAGTAACCGACAGGGGTTGACTGAAGCTTTCTTT	CASSNRQGLTEAFF
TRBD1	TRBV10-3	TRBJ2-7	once	TGTGCCAGCAGGACAGGGTCCACCTACGAGCGGTACTTC	CASRTGSTYERYF